The TCR beta chain under discussion was sequenced for a study of T cells in Graves' hyperthyroidism and ophthalmopathy. Overall study findings and caveats: Most clonotypes expanded in thyroid above 0.001 were likewise present in blood. Before onset, by a median of approximately 5.9 months, the model predicted ophthalmopathy.

The table lists this clonotype with a few counts. Its antigen remains unidentified. Authors of the study amplified TCR beta CDR3 regions from RNA transcripts. The HTBI primer set drove a first-round RT-PCR of the TCR CDR3. One entry per CDR3 protein, called by TCRdb with MiXCR from the multiplex PCR reads. Of 500,000 to 750,000 distinct CDR3 sequences in the sample, 40% to 55% were seen once. Germline loops: CDR1 MGHRA, CDR2 YSYEKL. V was clipped by 1 base and J by 1 base, with 11 bases between them. The CDR3 runs to 16 residues. No progression to ophthalmopathy during 18 months of follow-up defined stable disease. Hyperthyroidism, newly diagnosed and lasting under 2 months, affected patients aged 18 to 65.

This TCR was sampled from a woman aged 18-29 years with Graves' hyperthyroidism. Input material: peripheral blood or thyroid tissue (not recorded which). The chain has TRBV4-1 and TRBJ1-5; D is uncertain. Here the CDR3 reads CASSQAGGRSNQPQHF. CDR3 DNA sequence: TGCGCCAGCAGCCAAGCGGGAGGTAGGAGCAATCAGCCCCAGCATTTT.